This T cell receptor (beta chain) was sequenced for a study of shared clonotypes between healthy human individuals. Study outcomes and limitations: Generation probabilities of non-shared clonotypes were lower (relative to those shared by all four donors).

As for this clone: The antigen is not known.

DNA at around 200 ng, about 30,000 T cell genomes, went into sorted-subset replicate PCRs. Only in-frame clones appear in the TCRdb table, and some are missing; sequencing was by immunoSEQ multiplex PCR. The sample consists of roughly 2 million clones, nearly 97% of them appearing once. Trimming removed 0 bases at V and 2 bases at J, with 14 bases between. This CDR3 is 16 amino acids long. CDR1 MNHNS and CDR2 SASEGT come from the germline V gene. Healthy HIV-negative adults with no recent acute infections or vaccinations were recruited as donors. The TCR comes from a man aged 18 to 30 in good health. The chain uses TRBV6-1 and TRBJ2-7; TRBD2 is a possible D gene (5 bases). Material for sequencing was naive CD4+ T cells sorted from blood. Stated subset: CD45RA+ positively selected. In nucleotides, the CDR3 is TGTGCCAGCAGTGAAGCGCTTCGGGGTATCCCCTACGAGCAGTACTTC. Translating gives CASSEALRGIPYEQYF.